The following is a TCR beta chain sequence with its context. Produced via immunoSEQ multiplex PCR; TCRdb's table is partial and in-frame only. The sample lists fewer than 700,000 clones; roughly nine tenths were seen once. The source of the sample is a study of blood T cell repertoires in COVID-19. In the study overall: Both acute and convalescent COVID-19 samples were obtained from the United States, Italy and Spain.

The V end lost 8 bases, the J end lost 3 bases, and 11 bases lay between the germline ends. Per the germline V gene, CDR1 is ENHRY and CDR2 is SYGVKD. The CDR3 has 13 residues. This TCR derives from a woman aged 45-65 years with COVID-19, enrolled during active disease. The sequencing input was peripheral blood. The rearrangement uses TRBV10-3 and TRBJ1-5; D is undetermined. Written as DNA, the CDR3 is TGTGCCATCGCGGGGAGTATCAATCAGCCCCAGCATTTT. Residues: CAIAGSINQPQHF.